The T cell receptor beta chain described here comes from a study of T cell responses to AZD1222 COVID-19 vaccine. Overall study results and limits: Repertoire sampling happened only post peak T cell response. Spike-specific TCR breadth and depth grew following two AZD1222 doses.

The repertoire was sequenced with immunoSEQ multiplex PCR; TCRdb's copy has only in-frame clones and lacks some. The table has tens of thousands of clones, approximately 83% seen once; the top ten hold 3.4%. In regard to this clone: The antigen remains unidentified.

V lost 5 bases to trimming and J lost 6 bases; unmatched junction nucleotides: 7. Germline V gives CDR1 SGHNT, CDR2 YENEEA. The CDR3 sequence is 14 residues long. The sample in question was peripheral blood, obtained 28 days after the second AZD1222 dose. The chain is built from TRBV11-3 and TRBJ2-1, with 7 bases identical to TRBD2. This clonotype originated in an adult who received the AZD1222 COVID-19 vaccine. The CDR3 region is CASSRRGEGNEQFF. The CDR3 bases are TGTGCCAGCAGCCGCCGGGGGGAGGGCAATGAGCAGTTCTTC.